Listed below are T cell receptor beta chains from one sample, sequenced in a study of T cell changes during pregnancy in multiple sclerosis. This table comes from immunoSEQ multiplex PCR, and its TCRdb copy is limited to in-frame clones, with some not included. This sample has about 64,000 clones; roughly 96% occur once, and the top ten carry 2% to 2.5%. Source: CD8+ T cells from peripheral blood mononuclear cells, taken after pregnancy. The receptors originated from a female donor with multiple sclerosis, enrolled in a pregnancy study. Each CDR3 is given with its conserved first and last residue. A D gene is named only where the DNA matches it firmly. Rows may omit the clone size; those that give it use once, few, many or a size class.

D	V	J	size	CDR3	DNA
NA	TRBV27	TRBJ2-4	NA	CASSHPGDTIQYF	TGTGCCAGCAGTCATCCAGGGGACACCATTCAGTACTTC
NA	TRBV7-9	TRBJ1-3	NA	CASSYDPQGYTIYF	TGTGCCAGCAGCTACGACCCTCAGGGATACACCATATATTTT
NA	TRBV6-5	TRBJ2-7	NA	CASSGSSLEVEQYF	TGTGCCAGCAGTGGGAGCTCTCTAGAGGTCGAGCAGTACTTC
TRBD1	TRBV11-3	TRBJ2-5	NA	CASRHRTGTGEQETQYF	TGTGCCAGCAGGCACCGAACCGGGACAGGGGAGCAAGAGACCCAGTACTTC
NA	TRBV29-1	TRBJ1-3	NA	CSVGKAGRSGNTIYF	TGCAGCGTTGGGAAAGCAGGCCGCTCTGGAAACACCATATATTTT
NA	TRBV18	TRBJ2-1	NA	CASSPGGGWGEQFF	TGTGCCAGCTCACCCGGTGGGGGCTGGGGGGAGCAGTTCTTC
NA	TRBV5-1	TRBJ2-2	NA	CASSLAFGATGELFF	TGCGCCAGCAGCTTGGCCTTTGGGGCCACCGGGGAGCTGTTTTTT
TRBD2	TRBV15	TRBJ2-1	NA	CATSSTLAGVAYNEQFF	TGTGCCACCAGCTCGACATTAGCGGGAGTGGCCTACAATGAGCAGTTCTTC
NA	TRBV7-2	TRBJ1-2	NA	CASSLDRDTTYGYTF	TGTGCCAGCAGCCTTGACCGGGACACCACCTATGGCTACACCTTC
TRBD1	TRBV5-1	TRBJ1-2	NA	CASSPGQGSYGYTF	TGCGCCAGCAGCCCGGGACAGGGTTCCTATGGCTACACCTTC
TRBD2	TRBV4-2	TRBJ2-1	NA	CASSQVLARDNEQFF	TGTGCCAGCAGCCAAGTACTAGCGAGAGACAATGAGCAGTTCTTC
TRBD1	TRBV5-4	TRBJ2-1	few	CASSSGQGGYNEQFF	TGTGCCAGCAGCTCCGGACAGGGAGGTTACAATGAGCAGTTCTTC
TRBD1	TRBV7-9	TRBJ2-7	NA	CASSLDDRGSNF	TGTGCCAGCAGCTTAGATGACAGGGGTTCGAACTTC
TRBD1	TRBV28	TRBJ1-5	NA	CASSSGQVEQPQHF	TGTGCCAGCAGTTCGGGACAGGTCGAACAGCCCCAGCATTTT
NA	TRBV14	TRBJ2-7	NA	CASSPLIAGKRYEQYF	TGTGCCAGCAGCCCCCTGATCGCGGGGAAGCGCTACGAGCAGTACTTC
NA	TRBV29-1	TRBJ1-1	NA	CSVDGGATEAFF	TGCAGCGTTGACGGCGGGGCCACTGAAGCTTTCTTT
TRBD1	TRBV5-1	TRBJ2-1	NA	CASSYRQGTWYEQFF	TGCGCCAGCAGCTACAGACAGGGGACGTGGTATGAGCAGTTCTTC
TRBD1	TRBV6-5	TRBJ2-7	NA	CASSYSQGATYEQYF	TGTGCCAGCAGTTACTCCCAGGGGGCAACGTACGAGCAGTACTTC
NA	TRBV6-1	TRBJ2-1	NA	CASMGRGPSYNEQFF	TGTGCCAGCATGGGTAGAGGGCCCTCCTACAATGAGCAGTTCTTC
TRBD1	TRBV5-1	TRBJ2-7	NA	CASSTDREWYYEQYF	TGCGCCAGCAGCACCGACAGGGAATGGTACTACGAGCAGTACTTC
TRBD1	TRBV5-6	TRBJ2-7	NA	CASSVPGQGSYEQYF	TGTGCCAGCAGCGTCCCGGGACAGGGGTCCTACGAGCAGTACTTC
NA	TRBV9	TRBJ2-3	NA	CASGRGTVGTDTQYF	TGTGCCAGCGGGAGGGGGACTGTCGGTACAGATACGCAGTATTTT
NA	TRBV6-5	TRBJ2-5	NA	CASSYTGDQETQYF	TGTGCCAGCAGTTATACGGGGGACCAAGAGACCCAGTACTTC
NA	TRBV7-9	TRBJ2-1	NA	CASSLKIGGADEQFF	TGTGCCAGCAGCTTAAAGATTGGGGGGGCGGATGAGCAGTTCTTC
TRBD1	TRBV27	TRBJ1-4	NA	CASSPGQGLVFF	TGTGCCAGCAGTCCCGGACAGGGTCTGGTGTTTTTT
NA	TRBV6-6	TRBJ1-5	NA	CASSPQLTVPNQPQHF	TGTGCCAGCAGTCCCCAGTTGACAGTTCCTAATCAGCCCCAGCATTTT
NA	TRBV7-6	TRBJ2-7	NA	CASSLGGLDPYEQYF	TGTGCCAGCAGCTTAGGCGGACTTGACCCCTACGAGCAGTACTTC
NA	TRBV19	TRBJ2-1	once	CASKGGVRSNEQFF	TGTGCCAGTAAGGGCGGGGTCCGATCGAATGAGCAGTTCTTC
TRBD2	TRBV27	TRBJ2-7	NA	CASRGGTSGYEQYF	TGTGCCAGCAGGGGCGGGACTAGCGGCTACGAGCAGTACTTC
TRBD1	TRBV28	TRBJ1-2	NA	CASSYDRTGLDYGYTF	TGTGCCAGCAGTTACGATCGGACAGGGTTGGACTATGGCTACACCTTC
NA	TRBV30	TRBJ2-7	NA	CAWSVRDVYEQYF	TGTGCCTGGAGTGTGCGGGATGTCTACGAGCAGTACTTC
NA	TRBV27	TRBJ2-7	NA	CASSSRDKQYF	TGTGCCAGCAGTTCCAGGGACAAGCAGTACTTC
TRBD1	TRBV30	TRBJ2-7	NA	CAWSVPTGESYEQYF	TGTGCCTGGAGTGTACCAACAGGGGAATCCTACGAGCAGTACTTC
NA	TRBV15	TRBJ1-2	NA	CATSREPGRAAYGYTF	TGTGCCACCAGCAGAGAGCCCGGCAGGGCTGCGTATGGCTACACCTTC
NA	TRBV11-2	TRBJ2-7	once	CASSSRYEQYF	TGTGCCAGCAGCTCCCGGTACGAGCAGTACTTC